The 2 T cell receptor beta chains below all came from one sample that was sequenced in a study of blood T cell repertoires in COVID-19. Clones were sequenced by immunoSEQ multiplex PCR, and TCRdb holds only the in-frame ones, with some missing. The sample records 200,000 to 250,000 clones, around 90% being singletons. Sample: PBMCs or T cells enriched from blood (not recorded which). These receptors were collected from a man aged 25-40 years who had recovered from COVID-19.

V and J are TRBV9 and TRBJ2-5; D may be TRBD2 (6 bases). CDR3 length: 15 amino acids. The germline V gene has CDR1 SGDLS and CDR2 YYNGEE. The V end lost 3 bases, the J end lost 7 bases, and 19 bases lay between the germline ends. CDR3 DNA: TGTGCCAGCAGCGAACGAACCCAGACGGAGGGGACCCAGTACTTC. Protein product: CASSERTQTEGTQYF.

The CDR3 region has the DNA TGTGCCAGCAGCTGGGAGCGTTCGGGCTCCTACAATGAGCAGTTCTTC. This codes for CASSWERSGSYNEQFF. This chain joins TRBV5-8 and TRBJ2-1; possibly TRBD2 for D (5 bases). This CDR3 comprises 16 residues. Germline values: CDR1 SGHTS, CDR2 YDEGEE. The V end lost 3 bases, the J end lost 0 bases, and 13 bases lay between the germline ends.